The rows below give T cell receptor beta chains drawn from one sample of a study of shared clonotypes between healthy human individuals. The data were produced by immunoSEQ multiplex PCR, yet TCRdb's version contains in-frame clones alone and is incomplete. Of about 2,200,000 clones listed, about 92% are singletons. The sequenced sample was naive CD8+ T cells from PBMCs. Every receptor here comes from a man aged 18-30 years in good health. Some clones in this sample may be carry-over from other donors' samples. Each CDR3 is given with its conserved first and last residue. The D gene is left open where the match is weak. The size field is filled for only some rows; it gives once, few, many or a size class.

clone size,V gene,J gene,CDR3 length,D gene,CDR3 DNA,CDR3 protein
once,TRBV19,TRBJ2-1,15,NA,TGTGCCAGTAGTATGTACGGCGGCCGGTTTGGTGAGCAGTTCTTC,CASSMYGGRFGEQFF
NA,TRBV7-6,TRBJ2-7,13,NA,TGTGCCAGCAGCTTAGGGCGAACTTACGAGCAGTACTTC,CASSLGRTYEQYF
NA,TRBV7-2,TRBJ2-7,14,TRBD1,TGTGCCAGCAGCCCCGGGACAGGGTGGATCGAGCAGTACTTC,CASSPGTGWIEQYF
NA,TRBV2,TRBJ2-2,16,NA,TGTGCCAGCAGTGAAGACCCGGGTTCGGTCACCGGGGAGCTGTTTTTT,CASSEDPGSVTGELFF
NA,TRBV5-1,TRBJ2-5,16,TRBD2,TGCGCCAGCAGCTCCTCGACTAGCGGGATCTCGGAGACCCAGTACTTC,CASSSSTSGISETQYF
once,TRBV5-1,TRBJ2-1,11,NA,TGCGCCAGCAGCACCGGCAATGAGCAGTTCTTC,CASSTGNEQFF
once,TRBV14,TRBJ2-1,15,NA,TGTGCCAGCAGCCAGACAGTGGTCGTGGGAACTGAGCAGTTCTTC,CASSQTVVVGTEQFF
NA,TRBV7-9,TRBJ1-2,13,TRBD1,TGTGCCAGCCGCACGGGGACAGGGGATGGCTACACCTTC,CASRTGTGDGYTF
NA,TRBV19,TRBJ2-5,12,NA,TGTGCCAGTATCCGGATCCAAGAGACCCAGTACTTC,CASIRIQETQYF
NA,TRBV7-9,TRBJ2-7,14,NA,TGTGCCAGCAGCTTAGTAGACGGATCCTACGAGCAGTACTTC,CASSLVDGSYEQYF
NA,TRBV7-8,TRBJ2-3,17,TRBD2,TGTGCCAGCAGCGCCGGGCTAGCGGGAGGCCCCACAGATACGCAGTATTTT,CASSAGLAGGPTDTQYF
once,TRBV27,TRBJ2-1,16,TRBD2,TGTGCCAGCAGTTTTTTAGCGGGAGAGGGGTACAATGAGCAGTTCTTC,CASSFLAGEGYNEQFF
NA,TRBV9,TRBJ2-2,17,NA,TGTGCCAGCAGCCACCACGGGGCACGGGCGAACACCGGGGAGCTGTTTTTT,CASSHHGARANTGELFF
NA,TRBV11-1,TRBJ2-1,15,NA,TGTGCCAGCAGCTTAGAGAGGCCCCCCTGGAATGAGCAGTTCTTC,CASSLERPPWNEQFF